This TCR beta chain was documented in a study of blood T cell repertoires in COVID-19 (dated by TCRdb to 2020 to 2022). Regarding the research as a whole: Samples covering the acute and convalescent phases of COVID-19 were provided by collaborators in the United States, Italy and Spain. Where available, HLA class I and class II types were obtained from metadata supplied by the sample provider rather than from assay-based typing. The samples were drawn from two sources: the first 160 participants of the ongoing ImmuneRACE study, and 1,200 or so subjects contributed by 6 global collaborators. The sample metadata nearly always contained a de-identified subject ID, COVID-19 status, age in years and sex. The prospective study material was composed of cDNA or gDNA derived from T cells, B-cell-depleted T cells, or PBMCs. Deeply sampled blood TCRbeta repertoires from subjects exposed to, actively infected with, or recovered from COVID-19 were included in the dataset. The repertoires were released in a freely available public database intended as a resource for research on the immune response to SARS-CoV-2. Here is what the overall study found, with its caveats: How much clinical and demographic metadata was included differed by source and by participant, and the metadata was provided uncurated.

Whole blood was collected in K2EDTA tubes by collaborating institutions according to the institutions' own protocols. Collaborator samples were shipped for TCRbeta analysis as frozen whole blood, isolated PBMCs, or DNA extracted from either sample type. TCRbeta CDR3 regions were amplified from genomic DNA by means of the immunoSEQ Assay, a bias-controlled multiplex PCR. As for how the authors treated the data: Nucleated cell counts per sample were estimated from amplification of reference gene primers within the assay. To quantify the absolute abundance of each unique TCRbeta CDR3 rearrangement, sequence reads were collapsed and filtered. For each sample, productive Simpson clonality was calculated by taking the square root of Simpson's diversity index across productive rearrangements. TCRdb provides this immuneACCESS table in a form limited to in-frame rearrangements. Some clones are lacking; in checked studies, under half of them reflect an unresolved V gene, and why the rest are absent is not known. D and trimming were read from the DNA, whereas the V and J calls and clone size are those reported in that table. Present in this sample are over 300,000 clones, roughly 89% of which were seen just once. Of the sample, around 7% is held by the ten largest clones.

V loses 4 bases, J loses 0 bases, and the germline ends lie 20 bases apart. The germline V gene provides CDR1 SGHDN and CDR2 FVKESK. The CDR3 sequence holds 18 residues, the cysteine and phenylalanine included. Left in the record is the CDR3 DNA by itself, 54 bases read in frame from the first base. A remark on this clone: It lacks a known antigen. No base qualities exist here, and no much larger clone lies one base off it.

This chain joins TRBV14 to TRBJ2-3; tentative D gene TRBD1, with 5 bases matching. The clonotype comes from a man between 18 and 29 years old with active or convalescent COVID-19. Sequences were obtained from peripheral blood. The nucleotide sequence reads TGTGCCAGCAGCCCCCTTGGGCAGGGAAGTAAAAGCACAGATACGCAGTATTTT. It encodes CASSPLGQGSKSTDTQYF.